These 24 T cell receptor beta chains came from one sample sequenced in a study of cytomegalovirus exposure and HLA in healthy donors. The PCR was carried out with 60 Vbeta primers and 13 Jbeta primers. TCRdb's copy holds only in-frame clones and misses some; the assay was immunoSEQ multiplex PCR. Among 280,000 or so clones listed, approximately 90% were seen once. Sequencing input: PBMCs. The receptor set was obtained from a woman younger than 30 in good health and CMV-seronegative.

V usage is TRBV9 and J usage is TRBJ1-6; unclear D gene. Germline V gene lookup returns CDR1 SGDLS and CDR2 YYNGEE. This CDR3 has 17 amino acids. Trimming cost V 3 bases and J 0 bases, with 13 bases left between them. The CDR3: CASSGFIGSSYNSPLHF. The DNA of the CDR3 is TGTGCCAGCAGCGGTTTCATCGGGAGCTCCTATAATTCACCCCTCCACTTT.

The gene calls are TRBV4-1 and TRBJ1-5; TRBD1 aligns across 7 bases. The CDR3 loop spans 14 amino acids. After removal of 3 bases from V and 6 bases from J, the junction contained 5 bases not matched to a gene. CDR1 is MGHRA and CDR2 is YSYEKL in the germline V gene. This CDR3 reads CASSQPGQIQPQHF. The CDR3 DNA is TGCGCCAGCAGCCAGCCGGGACAGATTCAGCCCCAGCATTTT.

The chain recombines TRBV29-1 with TRBJ1-5, with TRBD1 matching over 9 bases. The germline CDR1 and CDR2 sequences are SQVTM and ANQGSEA. The CDR3 runs to 14 residues. The V gene end was trimmed by 6 bases and the J gene end by 4 bases; junction bases not matched to a gene: 7. Written as DNA, the CDR3 is TGCAGCGTGGCCACAGGGGGCGGTAATCAGCCCCAGCATTTT. The encoded protein is CSVATGGGNQPQHF.

The chain carries TRBV28 and TRBJ2-6, with unresolved D. This CDR3 spans 14 amino acids. Germline lookup yields CDR1 MDHEN and CDR2 SYDVKM. Deletions cut 5 bases from V and 0 bases from J, with 5 bases between. CDR3 sequence (DNA): TGTGCCAGCAGTCGTAGCTCTGGGGCCAACGTCCTGACTTTC. It is translated as CASSRSSGANVLTF.

V gene TRBV11-2 combines with J gene TRBJ2-7, with a possible D match to TRBD2 (5 bases). Looked up from germline, CDR1 is SGHAT and CDR2 is FQNNGV. The CDR3 covers 14 residues. The V end lost 0 bases, the J end lost 1 base, and 7 bases lay between the germline ends. CDR3 amino acids: CASSLERGSYEQYF. CDR3 nucleotides: TGTGCCAGCAGCTTAGAGCGCGGGTCCTACGAGCAGTACTTC.

This CDR3 reads CASSAEDLRNYNEQFF. In DNA, the CDR3 is TGTGCCAGCAGTGCCGAGGACTTACGAAACTACAATGAGCAGTTCTTC. The chain combines TRBV2 with TRBJ2-1; tentative D call: TRBD2 (5 bases). Germline assignment: CDR1 SNHLY and CDR2 FYNNEI. The CDR3 runs 16 residues. The ends were cut back, 4 bases at V and 3 bases at J, with 16 bases in the middle.

The rearrangement joins TRBV5-4 to TRBJ2-7; D is unclear. Trimming shortened V by 3 bases and J by 2 bases, and 3 bases separated the two germline ends. The CDR3 consists of 11 residues. Germline loops: CDR1 SGHNT, CDR2 YYREEE (reference sequence). DNA of the CDR3: TGTGCCAGCAGCTCCACCTACGAGCAGTACTTC. The encoded protein is CASSSTYEQYF.

The rearrangement joins TRBV7-2 to TRBJ2-5; D unclear. V lost 1 base and J 5 bases, leaving 8 bases between the germline ends. Germline V gives CDR1 SGHTA, CDR2 FQGNSA. The CDR3 consists of 13 residues. CDR3 region: CASSLGASETQYF. CDR3 DNA sequence: TGTGCCAGCAGCTTAGGTGCGTCCGAGACCCAGTACTTC.

The V and J genes are TRBV7-2 and TRBJ2-1; 9 bases are shared with TRBD2. Germline trimming cut 3 bases from V and 3 bases from J; bases unmatched to any gene: 3. The CDR3 covers 15 residues. Germline V CDR1 and CDR2: SGHTA, FQGNSA. The CDR3 nucleotides are TGTGCCAGCAGCTTCTTAGCGGGGGTCTACAATGAGCAGTTCTTC. It codes for CASSFLAGVYNEQFF.

About this clone: Other nucleotide sequences in the sample specify the same CDR3. The rearrangement joins TRBV5-1 to TRBJ1-2, with D maybe TRBD1 (5 bases). The V and J ends lost 0 bases and 4 bases respectively, with 7 bases between them. In germline, CDR1 is SGHRS, CDR2 YFSETQ. The CDR3 extends over 13 amino acids. CDR3: CASSLGQSYGYTF. DNA for the CDR3: TGCGCCAGCAGCTTGGGACAGTCCTATGGCTACACCTTC. The complete variable domain, with remaining parts taken from reference TRBV5-1 and TRBJ1-2, reads KAGVTQTPRYLIKTRGQQVTLSCSPISGHRSVSWYQQTPGQGLQFLFEYFSETQRNKGNFPGRFSGRQFSNSRSEMNVSTLELGDSALYLCASSLGQSYGYTFGSGTRLTVV.

The chain couples TRBV13 to TRBJ2-1; 10 bases are a match to TRBD2. The length of the CDR3 is 17 residues. Germline values: CDR1 PRHDT, CDR2 FYEKMQ (reference sequence). The V segment lost 5 bases and the J segment 4 bases; nucleotides outside the gene matches: 11. In DNA form, the CDR3 reads TGTGCCAGCAGCCCAGAGCGGGGGGGCCTAGATTACAATGAGCAGTTCTTC. This encodes CASSPERGGLDYNEQFF.

The chain uses TRBV11-2 and TRBJ2-5; 16 bases map to TRBD2. The V and J ends lost 5 bases and 7 bases, in that order; junction bases with no gene match: 4. Germline V gene sequence: CDR1 SGHAT, CDR2 FQNNGV. This CDR3 spans 15 amino acids. CDR3 sequence: CASSLGLAGGVTQYF. CDR3 DNA sequence: TGTGCCAGCAGCCTGGGACTAGCGGGAGGGGTGACCCAGTACTTC. The full variable domain, in which reference TRBV11-2 and TRBJ2-5 provide the parts outside the CDR3, is EAGVAQSPRYKIIEKRQSVAFWCNPISGHATLYWYQQILGQGPKLLIQFQNNGVVDDSQLPKDRFSAERLKGVDSTLKIQPAKLEDSAVYLCASSLGLAGGVTQYFGPGTRLLVL.

J is TRBJ2-1 and V is TRBV15, with 8 bases fitting TRBD1. CDR1 LNHNV and CDR2 YYDKDF come from the germline V gene (reference sequence). CDR3 length: 17 amino acids. V dropped 1 base and J dropped 7; count of bases not matched to a gene: 12. The CDR3 DNA is TGTGCCACCAGCAGAGTTCTTGTGACAGGGGTGGGAAATGAGCAGTTCTTC. Its translation: CATSRVLVTGVGNEQFF.

V gene TRBV7-6 combines with J gene TRBJ1-1; 8 nucleotides align to TRBD1. Trimming at V came to 4 bases and at J to 8 bases, leaving 9 bases not matched to a gene. Germline CDR1 SGHVS, CDR2 FNYEAQ. This CDR3 region has 14 residues. DNA of the CDR3: TGTGCCAGCAGCTCCACCCAACAGGGGGGGGAAGCTTTCTTT. It codes for CASSSTQQGGEAFF.

The chain recombines TRBV7-9 with TRBJ2-7; D not certain. The CDR3 extends over 16 amino acids. V lost 5 bases, J lost 3 bases, and 20 bases lay in between. CDR1 and CDR2 (germline): SEHNR, FQNEAQ (reference sequence). The CDR3 DNA sequence: TGTGCCAGCAGCCCTAACCCTGACAAGGTACTCTACGAGCAGTACTTC. It codes for CASSPNPDKVLYEQYF.

The genes are TRBV9 and TRBJ1-2; 11 nucleotides line up with TRBD1. V shed 3 bases, J shed 5 bases, and the junction held 6 bases outside the gene matches. The CDR3 sequence is 15 residues long. CDR1 and CDR2 from the germline V gene are SGDLS and YYNGEE. CDR3 DNA: TGTGCCAGCAGCGGAAAAGGACAGGGGGCGTATGGCTACACCTTC. Its protein product is CASSGKGQGAYGYTF. Full variable domain (missing parts from reference TRBV9 and TRBJ1-2): DSGVTQTPKHLITATGQRVTLRCSPRSGDLSVYWYQQSLDQGLQFLIQYYNGEERAKGNILERFSAQQFPDLHSELNLSSLELGDSALYFCASSGKGQGAYGYTFGSGTRLTVV.

The J gene is TRBJ2-1, the V gene TRBV19, with 7 nucleotides matching TRBD1. The ends lost 9 bases at V and 0 bases at J; junction bases unmatched: 5. Germline CDR1 is LNHDA and CDR2 is SQIVND (reference sequence). The CDR3 is made up of 14 amino acids. The CDR3 sequence is CASAQGDSYNEQFF. CDR3 nucleotides: TGTGCCAGCGCGCAGGGGGACTCCTACAATGAGCAGTTCTTC.

Note on this clone: The sample holds other DNA sequences that translate to the same CDR3. The rearrangement joins TRBV6-5 to TRBJ1-1, with D possibly matching TRBD1 (5 bases). The germline V and J ends were trimmed by 5 bases and 1 base, with 11 bases remaining between them. This CDR3 is 14 amino acids long. Germline CDR1 and CDR2: MNHEY and SVGAGI. For the CDR3, the DNA is TGTGCCAGCAGTCAGACGACAGAGAACACTGAAGCTTTCTTT. Translation: CASSQTTENTEAFF.

V usage is TRBV5-4 and J usage is TRBJ1-2; 9 nucleotides line up with TRBD1. The J segment lost 4 bases and the V segment lost 3 bases, leaving 7 bases of the junction unmatched. This CDR3 is 15 amino acids long. CDR1 and CDR2 (germline): SGHNT, YYREEE (reference sequence). The chain's CDR3 is CASSSLTGGRYGYTF. CDR3 DNA: TGTGCCAGCAGCTCTTTGACAGGGGGTCGCTATGGCTACACCTTC.

J is TRBJ1-4 and V is TRBV11-2; the D is unclear. Germline V lookup: CDR1 SGHAT, CDR2 FQNNGV. The CDR3 sequence is 15 residues long. Trimming shortened V by 1 base and J by 7 bases, and 13 bases separated the two germline ends. CDR3 in amino acids: CASSLGVGSGEKLFF. The CDR3 region has the DNA TGTGCCAGCAGCTTAGGGGTGGGGAGCGGTGAAAAACTGTTTTTT.

This clone was detected only once. The rearrangement joins TRBV14 to TRBJ2-5; TRBD2 aligns across 8 bases. Germline-derived CDR1 and CDR2 are SGHDN and FVKESK. The CDR3 extends over 15 amino acids. Losses at the gene ends were 1 base for V and 6 bases for J; bases not matched to a gene: 7. The CDR3 DNA follows: TGTGCCAGCAGCCAAGCCGGGACTAGGGACAAGACCCAGTACTTC. As protein: CASSQAGTRDKTQYF.

The CDR3, as DNA: TGTGCCAGCAGTTATCCGACCGGGGAGCTGTTTTTT. Translated, it gives CASSYPTGELFF. This chain joins TRBV27 and TRBJ2-2; D gene ambiguous. The CDR3 totals 12 residues. CDR1 is MNHEY, CDR2 SMNVEV, per germline (reference sequence). Trimming pared 4 bases from V and 5 bases from J, leaving 5 bases between.

The chain links TRBV6-5 to TRBJ1-2; 7 bases are a match to TRBD1. This CDR3 is built from 13 residues. CDR1 and CDR2 (germline): MNHEY, SVGAGI. V dropped 2 bases and J dropped 6; count of bases not matched to a gene: 3. CDR3 nucleotide sequence: TGTGCCAGCAGTTACCGACAGGGAGATGGCTACACCTTC. Protein sequence: CASSYRQGDGYTF.

This chain joins TRBV5-1 and TRBJ1-4; 10 bases line up with TRBD1. This CDR3 contains 15 residues. The V and J ends lost 3 bases and 7 bases, in that order; junction bases with no gene match: 6. Per the germline V gene, CDR1 is SGHRS and CDR2 is YFSETQ. The CDR3 DNA follows: TGCGCCAGCAGCTGGGGGACAGGGGAAGGTGAAAAACTGTTTTTT. Its protein is CASSWGTGEGEKLFF.